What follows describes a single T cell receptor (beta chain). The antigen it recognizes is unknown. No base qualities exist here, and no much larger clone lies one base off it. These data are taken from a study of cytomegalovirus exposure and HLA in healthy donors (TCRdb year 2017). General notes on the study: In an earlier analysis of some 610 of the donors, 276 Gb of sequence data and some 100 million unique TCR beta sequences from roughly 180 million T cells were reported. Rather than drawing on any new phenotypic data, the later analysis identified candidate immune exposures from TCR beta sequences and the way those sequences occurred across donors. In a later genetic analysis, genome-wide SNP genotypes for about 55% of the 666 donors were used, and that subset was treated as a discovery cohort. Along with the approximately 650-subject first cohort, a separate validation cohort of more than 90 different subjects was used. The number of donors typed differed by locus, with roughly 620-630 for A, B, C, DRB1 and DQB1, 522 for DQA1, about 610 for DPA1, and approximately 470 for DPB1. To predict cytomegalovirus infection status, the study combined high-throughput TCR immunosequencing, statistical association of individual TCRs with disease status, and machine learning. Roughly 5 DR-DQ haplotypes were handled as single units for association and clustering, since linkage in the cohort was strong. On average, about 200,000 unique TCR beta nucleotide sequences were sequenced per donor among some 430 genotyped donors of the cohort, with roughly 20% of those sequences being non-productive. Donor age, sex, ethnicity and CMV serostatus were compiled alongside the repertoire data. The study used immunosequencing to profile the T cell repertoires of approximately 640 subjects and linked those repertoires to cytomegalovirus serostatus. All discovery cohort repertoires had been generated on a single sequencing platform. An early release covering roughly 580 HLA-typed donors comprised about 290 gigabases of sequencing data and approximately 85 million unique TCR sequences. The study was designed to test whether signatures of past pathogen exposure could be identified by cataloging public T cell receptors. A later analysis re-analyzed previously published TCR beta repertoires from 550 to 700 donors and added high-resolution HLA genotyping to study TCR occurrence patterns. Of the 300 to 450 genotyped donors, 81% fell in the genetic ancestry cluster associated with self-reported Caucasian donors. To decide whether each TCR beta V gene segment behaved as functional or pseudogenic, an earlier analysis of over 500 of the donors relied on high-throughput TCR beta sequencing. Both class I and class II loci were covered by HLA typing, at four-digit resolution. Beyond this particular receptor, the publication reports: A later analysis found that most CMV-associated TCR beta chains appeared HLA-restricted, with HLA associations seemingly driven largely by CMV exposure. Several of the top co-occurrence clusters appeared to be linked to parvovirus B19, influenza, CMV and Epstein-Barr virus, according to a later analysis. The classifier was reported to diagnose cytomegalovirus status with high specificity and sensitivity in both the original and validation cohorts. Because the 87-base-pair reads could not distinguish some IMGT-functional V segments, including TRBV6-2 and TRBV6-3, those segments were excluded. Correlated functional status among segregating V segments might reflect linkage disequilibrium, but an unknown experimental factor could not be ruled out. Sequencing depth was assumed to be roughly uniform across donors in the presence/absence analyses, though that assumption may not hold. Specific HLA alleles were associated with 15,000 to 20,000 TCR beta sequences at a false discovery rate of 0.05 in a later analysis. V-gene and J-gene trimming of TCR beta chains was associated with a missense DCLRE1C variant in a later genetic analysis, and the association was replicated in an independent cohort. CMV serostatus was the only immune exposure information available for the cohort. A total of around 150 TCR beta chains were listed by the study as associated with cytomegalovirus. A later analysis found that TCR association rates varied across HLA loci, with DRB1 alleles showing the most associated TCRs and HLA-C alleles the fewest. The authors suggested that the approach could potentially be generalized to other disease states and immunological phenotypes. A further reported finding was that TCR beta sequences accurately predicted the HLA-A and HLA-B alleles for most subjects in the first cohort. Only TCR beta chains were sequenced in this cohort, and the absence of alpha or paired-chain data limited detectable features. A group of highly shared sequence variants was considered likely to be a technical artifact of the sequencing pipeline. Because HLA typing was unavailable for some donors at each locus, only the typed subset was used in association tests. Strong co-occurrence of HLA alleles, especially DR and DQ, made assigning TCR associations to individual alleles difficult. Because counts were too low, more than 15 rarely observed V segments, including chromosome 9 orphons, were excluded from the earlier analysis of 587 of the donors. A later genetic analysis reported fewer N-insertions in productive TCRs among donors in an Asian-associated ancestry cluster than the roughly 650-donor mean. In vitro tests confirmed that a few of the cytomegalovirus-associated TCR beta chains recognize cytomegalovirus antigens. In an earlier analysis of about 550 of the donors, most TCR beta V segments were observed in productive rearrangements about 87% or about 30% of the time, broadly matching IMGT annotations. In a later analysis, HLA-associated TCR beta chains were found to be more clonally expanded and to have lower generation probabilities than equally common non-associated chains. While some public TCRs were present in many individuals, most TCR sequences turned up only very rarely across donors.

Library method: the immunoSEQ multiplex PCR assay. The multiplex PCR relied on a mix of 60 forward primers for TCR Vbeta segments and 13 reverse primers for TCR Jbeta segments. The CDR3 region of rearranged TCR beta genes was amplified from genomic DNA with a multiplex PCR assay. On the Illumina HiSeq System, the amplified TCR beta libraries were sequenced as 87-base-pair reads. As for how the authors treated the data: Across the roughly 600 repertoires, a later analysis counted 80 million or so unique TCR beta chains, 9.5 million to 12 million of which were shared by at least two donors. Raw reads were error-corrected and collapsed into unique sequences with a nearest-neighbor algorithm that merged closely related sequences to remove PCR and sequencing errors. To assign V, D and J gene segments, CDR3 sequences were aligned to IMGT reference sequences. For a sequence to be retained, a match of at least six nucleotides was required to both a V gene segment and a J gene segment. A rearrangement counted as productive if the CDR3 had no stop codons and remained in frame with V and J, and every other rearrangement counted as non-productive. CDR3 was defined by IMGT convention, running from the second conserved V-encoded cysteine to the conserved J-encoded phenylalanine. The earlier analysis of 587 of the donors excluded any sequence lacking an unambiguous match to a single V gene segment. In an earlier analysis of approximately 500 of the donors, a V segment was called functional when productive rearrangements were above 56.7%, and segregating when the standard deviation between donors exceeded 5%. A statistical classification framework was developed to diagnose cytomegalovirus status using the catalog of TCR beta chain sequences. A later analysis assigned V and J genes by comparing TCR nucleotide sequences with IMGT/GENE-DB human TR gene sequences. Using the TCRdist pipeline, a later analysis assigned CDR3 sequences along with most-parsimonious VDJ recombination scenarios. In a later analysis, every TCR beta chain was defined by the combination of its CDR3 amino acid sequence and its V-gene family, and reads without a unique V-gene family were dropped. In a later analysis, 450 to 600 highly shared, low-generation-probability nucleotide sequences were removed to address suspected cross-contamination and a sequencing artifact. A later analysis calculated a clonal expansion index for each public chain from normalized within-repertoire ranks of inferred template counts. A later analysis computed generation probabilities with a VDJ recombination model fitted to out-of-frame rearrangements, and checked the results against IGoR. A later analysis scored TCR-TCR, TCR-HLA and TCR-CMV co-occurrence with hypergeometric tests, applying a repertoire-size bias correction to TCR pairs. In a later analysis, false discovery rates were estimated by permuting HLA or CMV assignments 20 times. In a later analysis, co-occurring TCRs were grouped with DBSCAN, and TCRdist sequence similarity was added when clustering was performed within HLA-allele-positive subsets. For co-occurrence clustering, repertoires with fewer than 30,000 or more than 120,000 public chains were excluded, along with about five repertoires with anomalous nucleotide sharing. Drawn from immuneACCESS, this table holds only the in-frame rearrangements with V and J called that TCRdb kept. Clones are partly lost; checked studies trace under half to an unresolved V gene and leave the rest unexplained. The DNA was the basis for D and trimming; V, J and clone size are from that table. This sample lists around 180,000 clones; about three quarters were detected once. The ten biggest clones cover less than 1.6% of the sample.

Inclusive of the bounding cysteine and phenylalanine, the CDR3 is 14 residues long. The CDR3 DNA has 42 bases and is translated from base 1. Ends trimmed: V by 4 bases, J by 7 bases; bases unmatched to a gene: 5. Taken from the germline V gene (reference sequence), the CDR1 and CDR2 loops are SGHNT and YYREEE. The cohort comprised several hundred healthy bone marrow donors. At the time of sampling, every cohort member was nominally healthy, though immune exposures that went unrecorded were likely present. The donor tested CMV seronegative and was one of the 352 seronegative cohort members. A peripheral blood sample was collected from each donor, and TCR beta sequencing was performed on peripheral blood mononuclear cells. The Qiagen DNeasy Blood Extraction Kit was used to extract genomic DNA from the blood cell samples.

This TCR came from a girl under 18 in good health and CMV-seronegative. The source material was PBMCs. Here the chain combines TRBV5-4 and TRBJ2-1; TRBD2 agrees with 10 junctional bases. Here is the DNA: TGTGCCAGCAGCGCTAGCGGGGGCGGGAATGAGCAGTTCTTC. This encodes CASSASGGGNEQFF.